Each of the 5 T cell receptor beta chains below was sequenced from the same sample in a study of long-term antiretroviral therapy in people with HIV. Survey-level immunoSEQ v3.0 assays were run. TCRdb's copy holds only in-frame clones and misses some; the assay was immunoSEQ multiplex PCR. Altogether 25,000 to 30,000 clones are present, approximately 93% being singletons, with the ten largest covering roughly 6.7%. Sequenced here: unsorted PBMCs, sampled almost 6.6 years after starting antiretroviral therapy. The receptors stem from a woman aged 40 to 50 with HIV.

This clone was seen just once. The V call is TRBV19, the J call TRBJ1-1, with D hard to call. This CDR3 spans 13 amino acids. The germline V and J ends were trimmed by 7 bases and 1 base, with 10 bases remaining between them. Germline V gene sequence: CDR1 LNHDA, CDR2 SQIVND (reference sequence). In DNA form, the CDR3 reads TGTGCCAGTAATTGGGGAGAGAACACTGAAGCTTTCTTT. This codes for CASNWGENTEAFF.

In DNA, the CDR3 is TGTGCCAGTAGCCGGACTAGCGGGGGATTAGAGACCCAGTACTTC. This gives the protein CASSRTSGGLETQYF. V is TRBV19 and J is TRBJ2-5; 13 nucleotides align to TRBD2. The CDR3 is made up of 15 amino acids. Germline trimming cut 6 bases from V and 4 bases from J; bases unmatched to any gene: 5. Germline V CDR1 and CDR2: LNHDA, SQIVND (reference sequence).

This clone was seen once. The gene calls are TRBV2 and TRBJ1-6; no firm D call. V shed 6 bases and J shed 9 bases, with 15 bases lying between them. The CDR3 is 14 amino acids. Germline lookup yields CDR1 SNHLY and CDR2 FYNNEI. CDR3: CASRALTSASPLHF. The DNA of the CDR3 is TGTGCCAGCAGGGCCTTGACATCAGCTTCACCCCTCCACTTT.

CDR3 in DNA: TGCAGCGTTGGGGGGGACCTCTATGGCTACACCTTC. Translation: CSVGGDLYGYTF. The genes are TRBV29-1 and TRBJ1-2, with D perhaps TRBD1 (5 bases). The germline V and J ends were trimmed by 4 bases and 4 bases, with 10 bases remaining between them. The germline V gene encodes CDR1 SQVTM and CDR2 ANQGSEA. The CDR3 is 12 residues long.

This clone was recorded only once. CDR3 amino acids: CASSLDRVSYLHF. Here the CDR3 DNA reads TGTGCCAGCAGTTTAGACAGGGTGTCGTACCTCCACTTT. The genes are TRBV27 and TRBJ1-6; 7 nucleotides line up with TRBD1. Germline CDR1 reads MNHEY; CDR2 reads SMNVEV (reference sequence). With V trimmed by 2 bases and J by 15 bases, 7 bases remained unmatched. This CDR3 is built from 13 residues.